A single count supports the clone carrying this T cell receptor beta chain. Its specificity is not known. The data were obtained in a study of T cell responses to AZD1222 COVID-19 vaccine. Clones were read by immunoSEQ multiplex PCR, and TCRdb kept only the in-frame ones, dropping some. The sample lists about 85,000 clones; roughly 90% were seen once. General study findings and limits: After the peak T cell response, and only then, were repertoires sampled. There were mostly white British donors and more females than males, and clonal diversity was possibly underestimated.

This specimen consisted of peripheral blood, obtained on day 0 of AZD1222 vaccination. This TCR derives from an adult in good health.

For the CDR3, the DNA is TGTGCCAGCAGAGAAGGGAGGGGAAACACCATATATTTT. This codes for CASREGRGNTIYF. The chain carries TRBV28 and TRBJ1-3; no clear D. Germline V gene lookup returns CDR1 MDHEN and CDR2 SYDVKM. This CDR3 has 13 amino acids. V lost 6 bases, J lost 4 bases, and 10 bases lay in between.